This T cell receptor (beta chain) was recorded in a study of T cell repertoires in ileal Crohn's disease. Study at large: Surgery for a complication: stricturing in 61%, penetrating in about 39%. Study-wide results and limits: Active smokers at surgery had more clonal expansions than non-smokers.

Trimming took off 1 base at V and 1 base at J, with 10 bases between the two ends. Germline-derived CDR1 and CDR2 are LNHNV and YYDKDF (reference sequence). The CDR3 is 15 amino acids. TCRdb's table, derived via immunoSEQ multiplex PCR, lists solely in-frame clones and lacks some. The sample gives around 5,000 clones, 80% to 90% of which show up once; roughly 4.5% is in the top ten. Time point in this sample: proximal margin of the surgical specimen (macroscopically non-inflamed). Patients were adults with ileal or ileocolonic Crohn's disease needing resection. As to this clone: What it binds is unknown.

This TCR was sampled from an adult with Crohn's disease. J is TRBJ2-5 and V is TRBV15, with D tentatively TRBD1 or TRBD2 (5 bases each). The source material was ileal tissue. In DNA, the CDR3 is TGTGCCACCAGCAGAGCGGGGCTATCCCAAGAGACCCAGTACTTC. This gives the protein CATSRAGLSQETQYF.